The next 3 T cell receptor beta chains were all read from a single sample in a study of shared clonotypes between healthy human individuals. The data were produced by immunoSEQ multiplex PCR, yet TCRdb's version contains in-frame clones alone and is incomplete. This sample carries hundreds of thousands of clones, 70% to 80% of them seen once, and the ten largest clones take around 12%. The sequenced sample was PBMCs. These receptors came from a woman in her thirties or forties in good health. Some clones in this sample may be carry-over from other donors' samples.

This clone was picked up one time. V is TRBV7-6 and J is TRBJ1-1; the match to TRBD1 covers 7 bases. The germline CDR1 and CDR2 sequences are SGHVS and FNYEAQ. With 5 bases clipped from V and 5 bases from J, the junction kept 5 bases outside the gene matches. The CDR3 extends over 13 amino acids. CDR3 coding DNA: TGTGCCAGCAGCCCCGACAGGGTAACTGAAGCTTTCTTT. Translated: CASSPDRVTEAFF. The variable domain in full, completed from reference TRBV7-6 and TRBJ1-1, reads GAGVSQSPRYKVTKRGQDVALRCDPISGHVSLYWYRQALGQGPEFLTYFNYEAQQDKSGLPNDRFSAERPEGSISTLTIQRTEQRDSAMYRCASSPDRVTEAFFGQGTRLTVV.

This chain links TRBV15 with TRBJ2-1; 8 nucleotides align to TRBD1. V dropped 0 bases and J dropped 7; count of bases not matched to a gene: 2. This CDR3 has 14 residues. The germline V gene has CDR1 LNHNV and CDR2 YYDKDF (reference sequence). CDR3 nucleotides: TGTGCCACCAGCAGAGAAACAGGGGGGAATGAGCAGTTCTTC. Translated: CATSRETGGNEQFF.

This clone was seen only a few times. A much larger clone lies a single base off, so this may be a read error. This sequence joins TRBV4-1 and TRBJ2-7; the match to TRBD2 covers 7 bases. The J segment lost 9 bases and the V segment lost 1 base, leaving 0 bases of the junction unmatched. This CDR3 spans 11 amino acids. Germline V gene sequence: CDR1 MGHRA, CDR2 YSYEKL. CDR3 coding DNA: TGCGCCAGCAGCCAAGGGGGGGGGCAGTACTTC. It encodes CASSQGGGQYF.